The TCR beta chain under discussion was sequenced for a study of blood T cell repertoires in COVID-19. Study-level background: Sites across the United States, Italy and Spain contributed samples from acute and convalescent COVID-19. T cells, B-cell-depleted T cells, or PBMCs supplied cDNA or gDNA.

The CDR3 is 17 residues long. Germline CDR1 LNHDA, CDR2 SQIVND (reference sequence). Deletions cut 6 bases from V and 1 base from J, with 22 bases between. Original analysis: Estimates of nucleated cell counts were drawn from the amplification of reference gene primers. Method: immunoSEQ multiplex PCR; TCRdb's copy keeps in-frame clones and lacks some. V and J calls and clone size are given by that table; D and trimming were obtained from the DNA. Here the sample spans 95,000 to 150,000 clones, about 85% being singletons. J is TRBJ2-7 and V is TRBV19; a possible D gene is TRBD1 (7 bases). Sequenced sample: peripheral blood. The receptor was derived from a man aged 55-75 years with acute or convalescent COVID-19. This CDR3 is CASSSSTGGGISYEQYF. The CDR3 bases are TGTGCCAGTAGCTCTAGTACAGGAGGGGGCATATCCTACGAGCAGTACTTC.